The sequence of this T cell receptor (beta chain) was determined in a study of blood T cell repertoires in COVID-19. Turning to the study itself: T cells, B-cell-depleted T cells, or PBMCs provided the cDNA or gDNA that served as material.

The germline V gene has CDR1 LNHNV and CDR2 YYDKDF (reference sequence). The CDR3 has 16 residues. Trimming at V came to 0 bases and at J to 4 bases, leaving 2 bases not matched to a gene. Measured with immunoSEQ multiplex PCR; TCRdb has only the in-frame clones, and not every one. Here the sample spans under 300,000 clones, 65% to 85% being singletons. The sequence derives from a man of 80 years or more with acute or convalescent COVID-19. The rearrangement joins TRBV15 to TRBJ2-2; 10 bases fit TRBD2. Material: peripheral blood. The CDR3 sequence is CATSRDLAGVTGELFF. CDR3 bases: TGTGCCACCAGCAGAGATCTAGCGGGAGTCACCGGGGAGCTGTTTTTT.